This TCR beta chain was retrieved from a study of cytomegalovirus exposure and HLA in healthy donors. Study findings and constraints: Most TCRs appeared rarely, but some public TCRs recurred in many donors. When the data were analyzed later, several of the most significant clusters appeared to be linked to common viral pathogens.

In regard to this clone: The antigen is undetermined.

V was shortened by 10 bases and J by 7 bases, with 17 bases between the two germline ends. CDR1 is MNHNS and CDR2 is SASEGT in the germline V gene. The CDR3 runs 12 residues. Primers included in the PCR were 60 Vbeta and 13 Jbeta primers. This table comes from immunoSEQ multiplex PCR, and its TCRdb copy is limited to in-frame clones, with some not included. The data show about 89,000 clones, around 85% seen once. V usage is TRBV6-1 and J usage is TRBJ2-7, with a possible D match to TRBD2 (6 bases). This sequence was found in a middle-aged man in good health and CMV-seropositive. Input material: PBMCs. CDR3 amino acids: CATSAAAGEQYF. The CDR3 DNA is TGTGCCACTAGCGCCGCGGCGGGAGAGCAGTACTTC.